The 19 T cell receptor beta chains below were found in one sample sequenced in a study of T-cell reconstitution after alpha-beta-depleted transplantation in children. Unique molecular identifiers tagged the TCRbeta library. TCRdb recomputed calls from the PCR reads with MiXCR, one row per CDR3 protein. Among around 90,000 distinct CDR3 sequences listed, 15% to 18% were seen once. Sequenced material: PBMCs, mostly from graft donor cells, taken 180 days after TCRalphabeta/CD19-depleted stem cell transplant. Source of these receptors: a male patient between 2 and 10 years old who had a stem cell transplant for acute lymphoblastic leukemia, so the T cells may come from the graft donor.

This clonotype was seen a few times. The CDR3 region is CASSPGLAGMYQETQYF. Written as DNA, the CDR3 is TGTGCCAGCAGCCCAGGACTAGCGGGGATGTACCAAGAGACCCAGTACTTC. The V and J genes are TRBV7-9 and TRBJ2-5; 12 positions agree with TRBD2. The CDR3 runs 17 residues. Germline loops: CDR1 SEHNR, CDR2 FQNEAQ (reference sequence). After removal of 5 bases from V and 0 bases from J, the junction contained 7 bases not matched to a gene.

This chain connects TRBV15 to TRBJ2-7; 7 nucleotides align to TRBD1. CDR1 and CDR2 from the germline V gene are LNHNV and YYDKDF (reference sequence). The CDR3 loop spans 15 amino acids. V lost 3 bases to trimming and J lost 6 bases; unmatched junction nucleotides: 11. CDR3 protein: CATSRKGGAGLEQYF. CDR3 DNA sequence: TGTGCCACCAGCAGGAAAGGGGGCGCCGGGCTCGAGCAGTACTTC.

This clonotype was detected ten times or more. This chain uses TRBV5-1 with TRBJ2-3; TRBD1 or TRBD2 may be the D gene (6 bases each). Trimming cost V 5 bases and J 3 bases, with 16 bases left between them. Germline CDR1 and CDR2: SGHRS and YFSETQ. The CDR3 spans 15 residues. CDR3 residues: CASRTRGDPTDTQYF. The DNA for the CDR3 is TGCGCCAGCAGAACTAGGGGGGACCCAACAGATACGCAGTATTTT.

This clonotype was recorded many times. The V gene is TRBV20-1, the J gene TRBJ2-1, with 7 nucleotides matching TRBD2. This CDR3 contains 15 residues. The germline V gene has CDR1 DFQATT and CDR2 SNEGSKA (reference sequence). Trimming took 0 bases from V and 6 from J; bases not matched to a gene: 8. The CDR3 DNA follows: TGCAGTGCTAGAGATCCTAGCGGAGTGCGCAATGAGCAGTTCTTC. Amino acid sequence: CSARDPSGVRNEQFF.

CDR3 amino acids: CASSLLEGWYEQYF. CDR3 nucleotide sequence: TGTGCCAGCAGCTTATTGGAGGGATGGTACGAGCAGTACTTC. The chain carries TRBV7-8 and TRBJ2-7, with D possibly TRBD2 on 6 matching bases. The length of the CDR3 is 14 residues. CDR1 is SGHVS and CDR2 is FQNEAQ in the germline V gene. V was pared by 2 bases and J by 4 bases, with 12 bases between.

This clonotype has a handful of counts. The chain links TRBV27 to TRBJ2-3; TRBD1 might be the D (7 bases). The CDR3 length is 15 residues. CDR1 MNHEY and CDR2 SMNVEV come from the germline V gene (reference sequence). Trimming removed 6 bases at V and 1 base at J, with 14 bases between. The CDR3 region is CASSPEGAGTDTQYF. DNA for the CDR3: TGTGCCAGCAGCCCGGAGGGGGCGGGCACAGATACGCAGTATTTT.

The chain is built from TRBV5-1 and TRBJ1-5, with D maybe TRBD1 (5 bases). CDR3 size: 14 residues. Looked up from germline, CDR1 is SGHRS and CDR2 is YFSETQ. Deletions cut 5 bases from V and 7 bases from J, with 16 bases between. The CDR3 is CASSLGDTGQPQHF. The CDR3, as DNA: TGCGCCAGCAGTCTAGGGGATACAGGACAGCCCCAGCATTTT.

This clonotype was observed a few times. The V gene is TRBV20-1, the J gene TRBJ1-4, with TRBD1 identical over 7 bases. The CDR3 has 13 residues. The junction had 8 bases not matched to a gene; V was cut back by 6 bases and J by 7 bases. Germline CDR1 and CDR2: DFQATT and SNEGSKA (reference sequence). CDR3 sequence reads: CSALGTETEKLFF. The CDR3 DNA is TGCAGTGCCCTCGGGACAGAGACTGAAAAACTGTTTTTT.

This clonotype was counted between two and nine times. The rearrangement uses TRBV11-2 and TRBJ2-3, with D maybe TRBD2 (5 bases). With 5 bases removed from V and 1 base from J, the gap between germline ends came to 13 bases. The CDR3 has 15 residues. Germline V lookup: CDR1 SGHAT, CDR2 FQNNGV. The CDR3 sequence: CASSPPGTRTDTQYF. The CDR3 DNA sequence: TGTGCCAGCAGCCCACCGGGAACTCGCACAGATACGCAGTATTTT.

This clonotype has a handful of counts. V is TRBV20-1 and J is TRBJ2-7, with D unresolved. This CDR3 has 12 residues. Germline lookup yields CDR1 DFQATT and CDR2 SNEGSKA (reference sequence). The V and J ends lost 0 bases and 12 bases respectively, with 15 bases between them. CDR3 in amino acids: CSARDPPAGPYF. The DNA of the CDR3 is TGCAGTGCTAGAGATCCGCCAGCAGGACCGTACTTC.

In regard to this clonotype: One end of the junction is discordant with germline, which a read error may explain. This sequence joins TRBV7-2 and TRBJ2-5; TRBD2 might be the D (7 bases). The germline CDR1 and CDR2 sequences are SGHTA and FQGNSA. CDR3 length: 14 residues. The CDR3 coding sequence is TGTGCCAGCAGCCTAGAGGGGGGGCCAGAGACCCAGTCCTTC. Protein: CASSLEGGPETQSF.

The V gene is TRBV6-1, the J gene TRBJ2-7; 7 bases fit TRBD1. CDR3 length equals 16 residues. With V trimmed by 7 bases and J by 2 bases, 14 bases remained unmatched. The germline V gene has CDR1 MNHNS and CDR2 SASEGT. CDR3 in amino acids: CASTPLKWDSTYEQYF. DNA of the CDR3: TGTGCCAGCACTCCCTTAAAATGGGACAGCACCTACGAGCAGTACTTC.

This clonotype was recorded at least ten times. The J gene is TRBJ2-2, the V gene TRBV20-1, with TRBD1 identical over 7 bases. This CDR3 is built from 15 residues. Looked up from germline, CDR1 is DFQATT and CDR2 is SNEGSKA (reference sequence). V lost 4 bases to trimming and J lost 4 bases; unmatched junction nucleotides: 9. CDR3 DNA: TGCAGTGCTAAAGACCCAGGGGGACCCACCGGGGAGCTGTTTTTT. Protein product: CSAKDPGGPTGELFF.

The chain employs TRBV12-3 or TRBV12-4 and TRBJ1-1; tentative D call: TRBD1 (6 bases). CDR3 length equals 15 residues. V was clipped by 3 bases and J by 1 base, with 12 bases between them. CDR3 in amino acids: CASSLRTAQNTEAFF. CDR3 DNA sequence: TGTGCCAGCAGTTTGCGGACAGCCCAGAACACTGAAGCTTTCTTT.

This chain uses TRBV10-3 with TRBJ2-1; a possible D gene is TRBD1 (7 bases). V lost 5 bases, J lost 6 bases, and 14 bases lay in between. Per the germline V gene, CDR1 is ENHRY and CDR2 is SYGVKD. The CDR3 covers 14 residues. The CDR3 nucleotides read TGTGCCATCAGTCGACAGGGAGGCCCCAATGAGCAGTTCTTC. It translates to CAISRQGGPNEQFF.

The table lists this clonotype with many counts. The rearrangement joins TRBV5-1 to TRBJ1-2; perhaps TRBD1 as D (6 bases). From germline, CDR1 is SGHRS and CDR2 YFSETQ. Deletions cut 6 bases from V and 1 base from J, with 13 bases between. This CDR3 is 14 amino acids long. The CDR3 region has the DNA TGCGCCAGCACCACGACAGGAGATAACTATGGCTACACCTTC. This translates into CASTTTGDNYGYTF.

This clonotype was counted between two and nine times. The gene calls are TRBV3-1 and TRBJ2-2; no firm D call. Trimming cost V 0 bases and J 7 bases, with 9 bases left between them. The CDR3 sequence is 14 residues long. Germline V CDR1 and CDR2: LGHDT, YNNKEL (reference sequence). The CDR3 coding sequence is TGTGCCAGCAGCCAAGAACCTACGGTCGGGGAGCTGTTTTTT. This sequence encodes CASSQEPTVGELFF.

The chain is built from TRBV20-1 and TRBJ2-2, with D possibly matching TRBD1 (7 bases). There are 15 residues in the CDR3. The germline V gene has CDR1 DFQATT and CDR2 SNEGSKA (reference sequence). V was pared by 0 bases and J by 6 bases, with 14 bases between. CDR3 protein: CSARDPAGGSGELFF. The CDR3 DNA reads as TGCAGTGCTAGAGATCCGGCAGGGGGGTCCGGGGAGCTGTTTTTT.

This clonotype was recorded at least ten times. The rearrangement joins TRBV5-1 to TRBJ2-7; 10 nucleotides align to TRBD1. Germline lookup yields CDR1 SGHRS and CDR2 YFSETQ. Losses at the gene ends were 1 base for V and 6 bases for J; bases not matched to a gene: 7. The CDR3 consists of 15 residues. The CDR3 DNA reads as TGCGCCAGCAGCTTGACGGGGACAGGGGTTAGCGAGCAGTACTTC. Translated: CASSLTGTGVSEQYF.